The clone carrying this T cell receptor (beta chain) was observed once. The antigen is undetermined. These data originate in a study of a mutant IDH1 vaccine in newly diagnosed glioma. Study in general: Most patients had radiochemotherapy with temozolomide before enrollment; others had one alone.

Time point: week 11, during vaccination. A single vaccine dose contained 300 ug of mutant IDH1 20-mer peptide, and topical imiquimod was used with it. Sequencing used immunoSEQ multiplex PCR; TCRdb keeps in-frame clones, though not all of them. The sample has 110,000 or so clones, roughly 90% seen once; the top ten hold under 0.8%. Germline CDR1 ENHRY, CDR2 SYGVKD. V lost 6 bases, J lost 4 bases, and 5 bases stayed unmatched. This CDR3 is 17 amino acids long. The sequences come from PBMCs, collected from a glioma patient whose treatment included an IDH1 peptide vaccine. The rearrangement uses TRBV10-3 and TRBJ2-2, with 16 positions matching TRBD2. This TCR derives from a woman aged 45-65 years with glioma. The CDR3 sequence is CAIREGTSGRATGELFF. As DNA, the CDR3 is TGTGCCATCAGGGAAGGGACTAGCGGGAGGGCCACCGGGGAGCTGTTTTTT.